The 14 T cell receptor beta chains in this list originate from one sample, sequenced in a study of cytomegalovirus exposure and HLA in healthy donors. Both 60 Vbeta primers and 13 Jbeta primers went into the PCR. Profiling relied on immunoSEQ multiplex PCR, and the TCRdb table lists in-frame clones only, not all of them. The sample carries 150,000 to 200,000 clones, about four fifths recorded once. Material: PBMCs. The source of these receptors is a woman in her forties or fifties in good health and CMV-seronegative.

This clone has more than one count but fewer than ten. The rearrangement uses TRBV7-8 and TRBJ2-7, with D possibly being TRBD2 (5 bases). The germline V and J ends were trimmed by 5 bases and 0 bases, with 17 bases remaining between them. The CDR3 runs 16 residues. Germline V gene data show CDR1 as SGHVS and CDR2 as FQNEAQ. CDR3 region: CASSPQIGGFSYEQYF. The CDR3 DNA is TGTGCCAGCAGCCCCCAGATAGGCGGGTTCTCCTACGAGCAGTACTTC.

The chain has TRBV27 and TRBJ2-1; TRBD2 matches 15 bases. Germline assignment: CDR1 MNHEY and CDR2 SMNVEV (reference sequence). The CDR3 is 16 amino acids. Trimming at V came to 5 bases and at J to 7 bases, leaving 6 bases not matched to a gene. Here the CDR3 DNA reads TGTGCCAGCAGTCCCCGGACTAGCGGGGGGGTAAATGAGCAGTTCTTC. Residues: CASSPRTSGGVNEQFF.

The chain combines TRBV25-1 with TRBJ1-6, with TRBD1 matching 11 bases. The CDR3 is 16 amino acids. Germline trimming cut 0 bases from V and 8 bases from J; bases unmatched to any gene: 3. Germline lookup yields CDR1 MGHDK and CDR2 SYGVNS. CDR3 nucleotide sequence: TGTGCCAGCAGTGAATACGGGACAGGGGGTTATTCACCCCTCCACTTT. Protein: CASSEYGTGGYSPLHF.

The chain joins TRBV28 to TRBJ2-7; TRBD2 might be the D (7 bases). The CDR3 runs 17 residues. CDR1 and CDR2 from the germline V gene are MDHEN and SYDVKM. Trimming stripped 5 bases from V and 7 bases from J, with 27 bases between. The CDR3 here is CASSPLRGAGIGSEQYF. The CDR3 DNA reads as TGTGCCAGCAGTCCACTCCGGGGGGCTGGCATCGGGTCAGAGCAGTACTTC.

The rearrangement uses TRBV7-3 and TRBJ2-3; 8 bases are shared with TRBD1. The CDR3 loop spans 15 amino acids. J lost 5 bases, V lost 3 bases, and 7 bases had no gene match. The germline V gene has CDR1 SGHTA and CDR2 FQGTGA. The CDR3 loop reads CASSFLGRGQDTQYF. Here the CDR3 DNA reads TGTGCCAGCAGCTTTTTGGGCAGGGGGCAAGATACGCAGTATTTT.

V usage is TRBV7-2 and J usage is TRBJ2-1; 7 nucleotides match TRBD1. The junction had 7 bases not matched to a gene; V was cut back by 5 bases and J by 6 bases. Germline V gene lookup returns CDR1 SGHTA and CDR2 FQGNSA. This CDR3 region has 14 residues. CDR3 loop: CASSPDRIGNEQFF. CDR3 in DNA: TGTGCCAGCAGCCCGGACAGGATCGGCAATGAGCAGTTCTTC. The complete variable domain, with remaining parts taken from reference TRBV7-2 and TRBJ2-1, reads GAGVSQSPSNKVTEKGKDVELRCDPISGHTALYWYRQSLGQGLEFLIYFQGNSAPDKSGLPSDRFSAERTGGSVSTLTIQRTQQEDSAVYLCASSPDRIGNEQFFGPGTRLTVL.

This clone was counted once. The rearrangement links TRBV5-6 to TRBJ2-2, with D possibly being TRBD1 (5 bases). This CDR3 has 13 amino acids. Germline CDR1 and CDR2: SGHDT and YYEEEE. The V gene lost 4 bases and the J gene lost 6 bases, with 10 bases spanning the gap. The CDR3 spells CASSQVGPGELFF. CDR3 nucleotide sequence: TGTGCCAGCAGCCAGGTGGGGCCCGGGGAGCTGTTTTTT. The entire variable domain, with the rest obtained from reference TRBV5-6 and TRBJ2-2, is as follows: DAGVTQSPTHLIKTRGQQVTLRCSPKSGHDTVSWYQQALGQGPQFIFQYYEEEERQRGNFPDRFSGHQFPNYSSELNVNALLLGDSALYLCASSQVGPGELFFGEGSRLTVL.

The chain recombines TRBV28 with TRBJ1-1, with 7 positions matching TRBD1. V lost 9 bases and J lost 7; bases outside the gene matches: 11. This CDR3 spans 13 amino acids. CDR1 and CDR2 (germline): MDHEN, SYDVKM. Here the CDR3 reads CASLRGGQLEAFF. The DNA of the CDR3 is TGTGCCAGTCTTAGAGGGGGACAGCTTGAAGCTTTCTTT. The full variable domain, rest sourced from reference TRBV28 and TRBJ1-1, is DVKVTQSSRYLVKRTGEKVFLECVQDMDHENMFWYRQDPGLGLRLIYFSYDVKMKEKGDIPEGYSVSREKKERFSLILESASTNQTSMYLCASLRGGQLEAFFGQGTRLTVV.

The gene calls are TRBV4-1 and TRBJ2-3; D ambiguous. There are 14 residues in the CDR3. Germline V gene sequence: CDR1 MGHRA, CDR2 YSYEKL. Trimming took off 1 base at V and 2 bases at J, with 7 bases between the two ends. Here the CDR3 reads CASSQVHVTDTQYF. CDR3 bases: TGCGCCAGCAGCCAAGTCCATGTCACAGATACGCAGTATTTT.

This rearrangement joins TRBV4-1 to TRBJ1-5; 9 bases are shared with TRBD1. V lost 4 bases to trimming and J lost 0 bases; unmatched junction nucleotides: 10. Germline loops: CDR1 MGHRA, CDR2 YSYEKL. This CDR3 region has 18 residues. CDR3 sequence (DNA): TGCGCCAGCAGCCTAACAGGGGGCCCCCTCTATAGCAATCAGCCCCAGCATTTT. It specifies CASSLTGGPLYSNQPQHF.

The chain combines TRBV7-2 with TRBJ2-5, with 7 nucleotides matching TRBD1. The CDR3 sequence is 16 residues long. Germline V gene lookup returns CDR1 SGHTA and CDR2 FQGNSA. J was trimmed by 2 bases and V by 5 bases; bases with no gene match: 11. The CDR3 DNA follows: TGTGCCAGCAGCGGAACAGGGGCCGCGGGTCAAGAGACCCAGTACTTC. As protein: CASSGTGAAGQETQYF.

The chain carries TRBV28 and TRBJ2-7, with TRBD1 identical over 8 bases. The CDR3 extends over 18 amino acids. V gave up 5 bases and J gave up 2 bases; unmatched junction bases: 17. Germline CDR1 MDHEN, CDR2 SYDVKM. CDR3 protein: CASSPPARTGTRAYEQYF. DNA for the CDR3: TGTGCCAGCAGTCCCCCGGCCCGGACAGGGACGAGGGCCTACGAGCAGTACTTC.

Of note for this clone: The same CDR3 arises from other DNA sequences in this sample as well. The chain carries TRBV7-3 and TRBJ1-1; D is ambiguous. In germline, CDR1 is SGHTA, CDR2 FQGTGA. This CDR3 has 13 amino acids. V was clipped by 2 bases and J by 3 bases, with 7 bases between them. CDR3 amino acids: CASSLLSDTEAFF. The CDR3 bases are TGTGCCAGCAGCTTACTGAGCGACACTGAAGCTTTCTTT.

This chain uses TRBV7-6 with TRBJ2-5, with 15 bases identical to TRBD2. The ends lost 2 bases at V and 4 bases at J; junction bases unmatched: 5. This CDR3 comprises 17 residues. CDR1 is SGHVS and CDR2 is FNYEAQ in the germline V gene. The CDR3 DNA reads as TGTGCCAGCAGCTTATTGAGGGGACTAGCGGGAGGAGAGACCCAGTACTTC. Translated, it gives CASSLLRGLAGGETQYF.